Listed here are 10 T cell receptor beta chains from one sample, sequenced in a study of molecular identifiers for immune sequencing clone quantification. TCRdb redid the calling of the PCR reads with MiXCR, one entry per CDR3 protein. Here the sample spans more than 550,000 distinct CDR3 sequences, 25% being singletons. Sequencing was carried out using naive CD8+ T cells from blood, with Jurkat cell RNA spiked in. Stated subset: FACS-sorted CD8+CD4-CCR7+CD45RA+ naive T cells. These receptor sequences come from a human donor in good health. Some libraries in this study had Jurkat cell RNA spiked in.

This clonotype appeared many times. This sequence joins TRBV12-3 or TRBV12-4 and TRBJ2-3; TRBD2 agrees at 11 bases. V was clipped by 5 bases and J by 5 bases; unmatched bases: 9. The CDR3 contains 16 residues. Here the CDR3 DNA reads TGTGCCAGCAGTCCGCTTACTAGCGGGAGAGGAGATACGCAGTATTTT. Translating it yields CASSPLTSGRGDTQYF.

CDR3 protein: CASSVNSITEQYF. Here the CDR3 DNA reads TGTGCCAGCAGCGTAAATTCTATAACCGAGCAGTACTTC. The chain links TRBV7-6 to TRBJ2-7; no firm D call. Per germline, CDR1 SGHVS and CDR2 FNYEAQ. Trimming shortened V by 5 bases and J by 6 bases, and 14 bases separated the two germline ends. This CDR3 contains 13 residues.

In the case of this clonotype: A much larger clone sits a single nucleotide away, making a read error possible. The V call is TRBV4-3, the J call TRBJ2-3; D unresolved. The CDR3 has 17 residues. Germline V gene lookup returns CDR1 LGHNA and CDR2 YSLEER. The V gene lost 3 bases and the J gene lost 5 bases, with 21 bases spanning the gap. Written as DNA, the CDR3 is TGCGCCAGCAGCCACCGAAAATTGGGTGCCGACATAGATACGCAGTATTTT. Translation gives CASSHRKLGADIDTQYF.

The rearrangement uses TRBV7-2 and TRBJ2-7; D gene ambiguous. Looked up from germline, CDR1 is SGHTA and CDR2 is FQGNSA. With 1 base removed from V and 5 bases from J, the gap between germline ends came to 15 bases. CDR3 length: 15 amino acids. The CDR3 sequence is CASSLEGPPYDEQYF. The DNA of the CDR3 is TGTGCCAGCAGCTTAGAAGGACCACCCTACGACGAGCAGTACTTC. Based on the CDR3 plus reference TRBV7-2 and TRBJ2-7, the full variable domain is GAGVSQSPSNKVTEKGKDVELRCDPISGHTALYWYRQSLGQGLEFLIYFQGNSAPDKSGLPSDRFSAERTGGSVSTLTIQRTQQEDSAVYLCASSLEGPPYDEQYFGPGTRLTVT.

This clonotype was detected many times. J is TRBJ2-7 and V is TRBV4-3; D not certain. The CDR3 runs to 14 residues. Looked up from germline, CDR1 is LGHNA and CDR2 is YSLEER. Between the trimmed V and J ends, which lost 0 bases and 3 bases, there was a span of 9 bases. The CDR3, as DNA: TGCGCCAGCAGCCAAGACAAGGGTTACTACGAGCAGTACTTC. Its protein is CASSQDKGYYEQYF.

The chain uses TRBV4-3 and TRBJ2-7; no definite D call. Trimming took off 0 bases at V and 3 bases at J, with 9 bases between the two ends. CDR1 LGHNA and CDR2 YSLEER come from the germline V gene. This CDR3 has 14 amino acids. CDR3 in DNA: TGCGCCAGCAGCCAAGATAGGAACAGCTACGAGCAGTACTTC. Translating it yields CASSQDRNSYEQYF.

This clonotype occurred many times. The chain carries TRBV29-1 and TRBJ2-6, with D perhaps given as TRBD1 or TRBD2 (5 bases each). The CDR3 sequence is 15 residues long. Germline loops: CDR1 SQVTM, CDR2 ANQGSEA. V was cut by 5 bases and J by 0 bases, with 11 bases left in between. CDR3 protein: CSVIGAYSGANVLTF. The CDR3 DNA follows: TGCAGCGTTATCGGGGCTTACTCTGGGGCCAACGTCCTGACTTTC.

This clonotype was counted between two and nine times. The V call is TRBV4-1, the J call TRBJ2-3; 9 bases agree with TRBD2. This CDR3 comprises 16 residues. CDR1 MGHRA and CDR2 YSYEKL come from the germline V gene. Unmatched junction bases numbered 7, after V lost 4 bases and J lost 2 bases. The CDR3 nucleotides read TGCGCCAGCAGCCGGACTCCTAGCGGGGTCACAGATACGCAGTATTTT. This encodes CASSRTPSGVTDTQYF.

This clonotype was found many times. The chain uses TRBV12-3 or TRBV12-4 and TRBJ2-1, with D tentatively TRBD2 (5 bases). The CDR3 has 14 amino acids. With 5 bases removed from V and 6 bases from J, the gap between germline ends came to 14 bases. The CDR3: CASSTPDWGNEQFF. DNA for the CDR3: TGTGCCAGCAGTACCCCGGACTGGGGCAATGAGCAGTTCTTC.

This clonotype was counted ten times or more. This chain connects TRBV14 to TRBJ2-7; D not resolved. The CDR3 is 12 residues long. The germline V and J ends were trimmed by 1 base and 4 bases, with 5 bases remaining between them. Germline V lookup: CDR1 SGHDN, CDR2 FVKESK. The CDR3 sequence is CASSQGWYEQYF. CDR3 nucleotides: TGTGCCAGCAGCCAAGGATGGTACGAGCAGTACTTC.